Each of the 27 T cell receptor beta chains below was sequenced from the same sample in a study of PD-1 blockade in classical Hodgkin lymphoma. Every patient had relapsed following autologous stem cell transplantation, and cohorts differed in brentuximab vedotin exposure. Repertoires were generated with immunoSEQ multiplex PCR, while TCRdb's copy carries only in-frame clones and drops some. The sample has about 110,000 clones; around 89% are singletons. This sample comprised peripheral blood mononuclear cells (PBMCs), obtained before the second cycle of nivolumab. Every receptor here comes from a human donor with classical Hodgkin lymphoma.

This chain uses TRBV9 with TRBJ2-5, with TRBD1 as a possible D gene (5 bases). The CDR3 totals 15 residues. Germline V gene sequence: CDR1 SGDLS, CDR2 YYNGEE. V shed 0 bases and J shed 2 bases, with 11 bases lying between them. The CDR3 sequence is CASSVASGLQETQYF. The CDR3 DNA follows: TGTGCCAGCAGCGTAGCTTCAGGGCTTCAAGAGACCCAGTACTTC.

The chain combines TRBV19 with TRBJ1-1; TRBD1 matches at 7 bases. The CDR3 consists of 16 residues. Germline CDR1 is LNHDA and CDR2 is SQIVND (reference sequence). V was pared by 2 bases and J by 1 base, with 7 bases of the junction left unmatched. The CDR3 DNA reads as TGTGCCAGTAGTATAAGGACAGGCGGGAAGAACACTGAAGCTTTCTTT. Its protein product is CASSIRTGGKNTEAFF.

The CDR3 reads CASSFRGRVGYTF. The CDR3 nucleotides read TGTGCCAGCAGTTTCAGGGGGCGGGTAGGCTACACCTTC. This chain links TRBV27 with TRBJ1-2; 8 positions match TRBD1. CDR1 is MNHEY and CDR2 is SMNVEV in the germline V gene (reference sequence). Trimming took 3 bases from V and 8 from J; bases not matched to a gene: 5. The CDR3 covers 13 residues.

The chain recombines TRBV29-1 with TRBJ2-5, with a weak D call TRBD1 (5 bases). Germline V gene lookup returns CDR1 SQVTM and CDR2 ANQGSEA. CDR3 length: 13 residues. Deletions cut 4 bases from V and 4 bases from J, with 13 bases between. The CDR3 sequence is CSVGRQTRETQYF. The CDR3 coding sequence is TGCAGCGTTGGCCGACAGACCCGAGAGACCCAGTACTTC.

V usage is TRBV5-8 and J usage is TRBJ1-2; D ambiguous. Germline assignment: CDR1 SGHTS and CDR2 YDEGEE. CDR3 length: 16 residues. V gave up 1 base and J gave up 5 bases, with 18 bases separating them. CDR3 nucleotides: TGTGCCAGCAGCTTGACTCCCGGGGAAAGGACTTATGGCTACACCTTC. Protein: CASSLTPGERTYGYTF.

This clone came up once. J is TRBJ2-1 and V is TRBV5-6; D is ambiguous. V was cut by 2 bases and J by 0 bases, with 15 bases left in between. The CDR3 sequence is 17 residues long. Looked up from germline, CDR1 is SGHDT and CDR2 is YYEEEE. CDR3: CASSFFRASISYNEQFF. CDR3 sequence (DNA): TGTGCCAGCAGCTTTTTCCGGGCCTCCATCTCCTACAATGAGCAGTTCTTC. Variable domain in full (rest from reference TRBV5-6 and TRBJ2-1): DAGVTQSPTHLIKTRGQQVTLRCSPKSGHDTVSWYQQALGQGPQFIFQYYEEEERQRGNFPDRFSGHQFPNYSSELNVNALLLGDSALYLCASSFFRASISYNEQFFGPGTRLTVL.

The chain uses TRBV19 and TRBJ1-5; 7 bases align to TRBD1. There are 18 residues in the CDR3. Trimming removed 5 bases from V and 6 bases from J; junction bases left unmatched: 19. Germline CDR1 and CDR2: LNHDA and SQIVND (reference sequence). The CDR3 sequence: CASSVVMTGSRGFQPQHF. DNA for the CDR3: TGTGCCAGTAGTGTAGTGATGACAGGGTCGAGAGGTTTTCAGCCCCAGCATTTT.

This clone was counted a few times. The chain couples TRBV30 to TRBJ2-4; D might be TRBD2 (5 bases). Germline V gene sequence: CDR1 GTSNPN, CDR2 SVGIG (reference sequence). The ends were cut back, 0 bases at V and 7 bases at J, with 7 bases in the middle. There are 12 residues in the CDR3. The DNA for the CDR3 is TGTGCCTGGAGTGTGGGAGCTAACATTCAGTACTTC. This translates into CAWSVGANIQYF.

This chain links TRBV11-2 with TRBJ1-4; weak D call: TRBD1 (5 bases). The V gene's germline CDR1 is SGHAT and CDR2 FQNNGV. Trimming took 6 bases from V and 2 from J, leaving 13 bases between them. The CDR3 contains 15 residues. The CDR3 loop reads CASRAVGATNEKLFF. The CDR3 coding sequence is TGTGCCAGCAGAGCGGTTGGGGCTACTAATGAAAAACTGTTTTTT.

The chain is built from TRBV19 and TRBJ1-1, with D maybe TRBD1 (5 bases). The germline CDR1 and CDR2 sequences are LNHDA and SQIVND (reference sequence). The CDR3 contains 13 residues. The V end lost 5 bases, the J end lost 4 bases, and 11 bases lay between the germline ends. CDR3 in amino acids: CASSPGVGTEAFF. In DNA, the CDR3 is TGTGCCAGTAGTCCGGGGGTCGGCACTGAAGCTTTCTTT.

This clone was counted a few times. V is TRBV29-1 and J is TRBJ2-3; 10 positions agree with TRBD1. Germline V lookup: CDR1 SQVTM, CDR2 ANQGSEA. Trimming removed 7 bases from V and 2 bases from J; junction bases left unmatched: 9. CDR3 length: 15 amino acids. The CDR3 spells CSARAGTGATDTQYF. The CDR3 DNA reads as TGCAGCGCCAGAGCCGGGACAGGGGCCACAGATACGCAGTATTTT.

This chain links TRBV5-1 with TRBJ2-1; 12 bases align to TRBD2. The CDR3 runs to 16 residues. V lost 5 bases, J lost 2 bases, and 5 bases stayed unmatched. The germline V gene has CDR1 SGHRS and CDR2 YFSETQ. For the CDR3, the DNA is TGCGCCAGCAGTCCTCTAGCGGGAGGGACCTACAATGAGCAGTTCTTC. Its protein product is CASSPLAGGTYNEQFF.

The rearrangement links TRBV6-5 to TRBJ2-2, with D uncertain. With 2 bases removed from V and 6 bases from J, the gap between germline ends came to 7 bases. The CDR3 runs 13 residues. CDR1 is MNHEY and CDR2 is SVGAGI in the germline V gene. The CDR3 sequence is CASSYVVAGELFF. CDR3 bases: TGTGCCAGCAGTTACGTAGTAGCCGGGGAGCTGTTTTTT.

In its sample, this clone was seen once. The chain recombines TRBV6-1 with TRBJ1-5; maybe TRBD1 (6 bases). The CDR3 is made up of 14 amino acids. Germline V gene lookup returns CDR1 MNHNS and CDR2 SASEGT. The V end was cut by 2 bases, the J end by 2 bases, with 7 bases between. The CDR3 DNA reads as TGTGCCAGCAGTGAAAGACAGGGCAATCAGCCCCAGCATTTT. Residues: CASSERQGNQPQHF.

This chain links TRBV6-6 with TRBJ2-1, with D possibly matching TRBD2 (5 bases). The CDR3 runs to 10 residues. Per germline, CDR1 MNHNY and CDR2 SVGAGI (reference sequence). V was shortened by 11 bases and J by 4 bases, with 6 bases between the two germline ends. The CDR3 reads CAGGYNEQFF. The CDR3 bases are TGTGCCGGAGGTTACAATGAGCAGTTCTTC.

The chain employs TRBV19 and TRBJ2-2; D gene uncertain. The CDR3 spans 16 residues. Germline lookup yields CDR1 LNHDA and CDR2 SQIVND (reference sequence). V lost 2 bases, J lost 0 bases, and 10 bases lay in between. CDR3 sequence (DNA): TGTGCCAGTAGTATATCTGACTCTTCGAACACCGGGGAGCTGTTTTTT. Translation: CASSISDSSNTGELFF. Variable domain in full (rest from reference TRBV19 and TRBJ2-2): DGGITQSPKYLFRKEGQNVTLSCEQNLNHDAMYWYRQDPGQGLRLIYYSQIVNDFQKGDIAEGYSVSREKKESFPLTVTSAQKNPTAFYLCASSISDSSNTGELFFGEGSRLTVL.

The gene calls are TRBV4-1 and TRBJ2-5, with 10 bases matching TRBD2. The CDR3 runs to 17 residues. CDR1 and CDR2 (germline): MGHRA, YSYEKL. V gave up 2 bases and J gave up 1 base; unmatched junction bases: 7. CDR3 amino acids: CASSQPIAGGGQETQYF. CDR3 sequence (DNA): TGCGCCAGCAGCCAACCAATAGCGGGAGGTGGCCAAGAGACCCAGTACTTC.

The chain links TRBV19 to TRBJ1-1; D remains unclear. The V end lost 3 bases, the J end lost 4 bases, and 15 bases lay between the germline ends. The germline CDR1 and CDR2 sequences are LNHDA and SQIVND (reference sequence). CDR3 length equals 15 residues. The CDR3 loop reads CASSILTLWGTEAFF. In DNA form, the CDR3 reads TGTGCCAGTAGTATTCTCACCCTTTGGGGCACTGAAGCTTTCTTT.

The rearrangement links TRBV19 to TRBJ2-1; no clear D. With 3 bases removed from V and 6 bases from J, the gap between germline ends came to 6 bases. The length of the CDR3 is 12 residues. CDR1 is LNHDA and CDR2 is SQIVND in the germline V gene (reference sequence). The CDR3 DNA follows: TGTGCCAGTAGTATCGGAATCAATGAGCAGTTCTTC. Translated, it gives CASSIGINEQFF.

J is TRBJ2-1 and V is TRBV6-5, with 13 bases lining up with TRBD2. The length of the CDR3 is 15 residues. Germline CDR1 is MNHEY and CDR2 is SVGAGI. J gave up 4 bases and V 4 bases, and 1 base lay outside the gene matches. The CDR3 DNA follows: TGTGCCAGCAGTTTACTAGCGGGAGGGTACAATGAGCAGTTCTTC. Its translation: CASSLLAGGYNEQFF.

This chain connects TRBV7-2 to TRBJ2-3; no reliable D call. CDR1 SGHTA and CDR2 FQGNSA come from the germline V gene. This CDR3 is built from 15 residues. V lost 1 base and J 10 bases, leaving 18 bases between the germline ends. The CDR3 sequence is CASSLGGPGALPQYF. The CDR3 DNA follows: TGTGCCAGCAGCTTAGGAGGCCCAGGTGCACTGCCGCAGTATTTT.

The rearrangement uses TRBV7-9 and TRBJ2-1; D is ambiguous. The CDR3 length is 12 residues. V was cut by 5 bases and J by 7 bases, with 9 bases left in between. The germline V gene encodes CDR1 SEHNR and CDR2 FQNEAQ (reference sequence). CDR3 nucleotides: TGTGCCAGCAGCCGAGATTATAATGAGCAGTTCTTC. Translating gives CASSRDYNEQFF.

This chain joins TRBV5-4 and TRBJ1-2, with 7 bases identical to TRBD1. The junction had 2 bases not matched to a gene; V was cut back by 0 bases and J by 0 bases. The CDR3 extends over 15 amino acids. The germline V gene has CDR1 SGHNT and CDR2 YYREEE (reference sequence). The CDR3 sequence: CASSLGDSPNYGYTF. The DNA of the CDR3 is TGTGCCAGCAGCTTGGGGGACAGCCCTAACTATGGCTACACCTTC. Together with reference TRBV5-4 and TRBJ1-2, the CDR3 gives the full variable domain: ETGVTQSPTHLIKTRGQQVTLRCSSQSGHNTVSWYQQALGQGPQFIFQYYREEENGRGNFPPRFSGLQFPNYSSELNVNALELDDSALYLCASSLGDSPNYGYTFGSGTRLTVV.

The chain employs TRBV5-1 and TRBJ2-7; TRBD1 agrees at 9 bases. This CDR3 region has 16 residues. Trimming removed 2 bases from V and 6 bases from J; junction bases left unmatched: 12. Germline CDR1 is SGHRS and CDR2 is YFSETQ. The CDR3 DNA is TGCGCCAGCAGCTTTAATCGGAGACAGGGGGAAATCGAGCAGTACTTC. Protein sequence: CASSFNRRQGEIEQYF.

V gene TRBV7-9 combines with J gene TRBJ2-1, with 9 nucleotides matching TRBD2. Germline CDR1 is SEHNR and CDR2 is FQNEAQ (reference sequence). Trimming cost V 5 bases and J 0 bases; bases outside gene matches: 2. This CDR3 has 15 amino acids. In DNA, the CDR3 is TGTGCCAGCAGCATTAGCGGGAGCTCCTACAATGAGCAGTTCTTC. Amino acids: CASSISGSSYNEQFF.

This chain's CDR3 is CASSPPGSTSSGANVLTF. DNA of the CDR3: TGTGCCAGCTCACCACCTGGCTCGACAAGCTCTGGGGCCAACGTCCTGACTTTC. The V and J genes are TRBV18 and TRBJ2-6; D not resolved. CDR1 and CDR2 from the germline V gene are KGHSH and LQKENI. Trimming cost V 0 bases and J 0 bases, with 12 bases left between them. This CDR3 has 18 amino acids.

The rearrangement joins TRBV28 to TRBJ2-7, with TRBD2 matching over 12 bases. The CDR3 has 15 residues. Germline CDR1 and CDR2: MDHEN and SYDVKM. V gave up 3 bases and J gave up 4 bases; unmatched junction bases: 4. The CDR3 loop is CASSLSTSGSYEQYF. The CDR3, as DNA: TGTGCCAGCAGTTTGTCGACTAGCGGGAGTTACGAGCAGTACTTC.